Presented here are 22 T cell receptor beta chains from one specimen sequenced in a study of response to subunit inactivated influenza vaccine. MiXCR was run by TCRdb on the RT-PCR reads, yielding one entry per CDR3 protein. Here the sample spans around 580,000 distinct CDR3 sequences, 14% being singletons. Sequencing was performed on PBMCs from blood, taken roughly 12 days after vaccination. The receptors here all came from a man in his fifties or sixties who received an inactivated influenza vaccine.

This clonotype was recorded a few times. The rearrangement joins TRBV27 to TRBJ1-2; possibly TRBD1 for D (5 bases). CDR3 size: 15 residues. The V gene's germline CDR1 is MNHEY and CDR2 SMNVEV (reference sequence). Trimming took off 2 bases at V and 0 bases at J, with 10 bases between the two ends. The CDR3 coding sequence is TGTGCCAGCAGTTTAGAGGGGTACTCTAACTATGGCTACACCTTC. Its translation: CASSLEGYSNYGYTF.

This rearrangement joins TRBV29-1 to TRBJ2-1, with D uncertain. The CDR3 totals 13 residues. CDR1 and CDR2 from the germline V gene are SQVTM and ANQGSEA. V dropped 4 bases and J dropped 8 bases, with 15 bases sitting between them. The CDR3, as DNA: TGCAGCGTTGGAGTTTCTGCGGATTATGAGCAGTTCTTC. Its protein is CSVGVSADYEQFF.

The J gene is TRBJ2-3, the V gene TRBV20-1, with D possibly being TRBD2 (7 bases). V lost 5 bases, J lost 0 bases, and 12 bases lay in between. This CDR3 is 14 amino acids long. Germline lookup yields CDR1 DFQATT and CDR2 SNEGSKA (reference sequence). The CDR3 is CSAQRGASTDTQYF. The CDR3 coding sequence is TGCAGTGCTCAACGGGGGGCTAGCACAGATACGCAGTATTTT.

The J gene is TRBJ2-3, the V gene TRBV29-1; D possibly corresponds to TRBD2 (5 bases). The CDR3 has 13 residues. With 8 bases removed from V and 1 base from J, the gap between germline ends came to 13 bases. CDR1 is SQVTM, CDR2 ANQGSEA, per germline. This chain's CDR3 is CSLGPRGTDTQYF. Written as DNA, the CDR3 is TGCAGCCTTGGGCCGAGGGGCACAGATACGCAGTATTTT.

This clonotype was counted at least ten times. The V call is TRBV29-1, the J call TRBJ1-4; D ambiguous. This CDR3 comprises 13 residues. V lost 4 bases to trimming and J lost 5 bases, with 11 bases between them. Per the germline V gene, CDR1 is SQVTM and CDR2 is ANQGSEA. The CDR3 bases are TGCAGCGTTGGGGAGGCTCTGAATGAAAAACTGTTTTTT. Translating it yields CSVGEALNEKLFF.

The chain carries TRBV10-1 and TRBJ1-1; D ambiguous. This CDR3 region has 14 residues. Trimming took off 0 bases at V and 10 bases at J, with 15 bases between the two ends. Germline CDR1 and CDR2: WNHNN and SYGVQD (reference sequence). CDR3 amino acids: CASSESGSTLGAFF. CDR3 nucleotide sequence: TGCGCCAGCAGTGAGTCAGGCAGCACCCTCGGAGCTTTCTTT.

The rearrangement joins TRBV5-1 to TRBJ2-1, with D unclear. The CDR3 runs 16 residues. Trimming cost V 0 bases and J 1 base, with 11 bases left between them. Germline values: CDR1 SGHRS, CDR2 YFSETQ. The DNA of the CDR3 is TGCGCCAGCAGCTTGGGGCTGTACCGGTCCTACAATGAGCAGTTCTTC. This encodes CASSLGLYRSYNEQFF.

The sample holds many counts of this clonotype. The chain recombines TRBV12-3 or TRBV12-4 with TRBJ2-7; tentatively, D is TRBD1 (5 bases). The V and J ends lost 1 base and 8 bases respectively, with 9 bases between them. CDR3 length: 12 residues. In DNA, the CDR3 is TGTGCCAGCAGTTTAGGACAGCCAAAGCAGTACTTC. Translating it yields CASSLGQPKQYF.

CDR3: CASGRDRGREKLFF. The DNA of the CDR3 is TGCGCCAGCGGCCGGGACAGGGGGCGTGAAAAACTGTTTTTT. This chain joins TRBV10-2 and TRBJ1-4; 12 bases match TRBD1. This CDR3 is 14 amino acids long. With V trimmed by 8 bases and J by 7 bases, 5 bases remained unmatched. Germline V CDR1 and CDR2: WSHSY, SAAADI.

A few counts support this clonotype. V gene TRBV7-3 combines with J gene TRBJ1-4, with D possibly TRBD1 on 5 matching bases. CDR1 is SGHTA, CDR2 FQGTGA, per germline. The CDR3 is 13 residues long. V was pared by 5 bases and J by 8 bases, with 12 bases between. The CDR3 region is CASSADRVEKLFF. The CDR3 nucleotides are TGTGCCAGCAGCGCCGACAGAGTAGAAAAACTGTTTTTT.

This chain uses TRBV7-9 with TRBJ2-5; TRBD1 matches 7 bases. The trim removed 6 bases at V and 3 bases at J, leaving 7 bases unmatched. CDR1 is SEHNR, CDR2 FQNEAQ, per germline (reference sequence). The CDR3 sequence is 14 residues long. The DNA for the CDR3 is TGTGCCAGCAGGCAACCGGGACAGAAAGAGACCCAGTACTTC. It codes for CASRQPGQKETQYF.

Many counts were recorded for this clonotype. V and J are TRBV3-1 and TRBJ2-7; 7 bases line up with TRBD2. CDR3 size: 15 residues. The germline V gene has CDR1 LGHDT and CDR2 YNNKEL (reference sequence). V lost 0 bases to trimming and J lost 3 bases; unmatched junction nucleotides: 5. The CDR3, as DNA: TGTGCCAGCAGCCAAGATCCGGGCGGGAGCTACGAGCAGTACTTC. It specifies CASSQDPGGSYEQYF.

This clonotype was seen more than once but under ten times. The chain combines TRBV5-6 with TRBJ2-1; 11 bases map to TRBD2. Trimming took 6 bases from V and 9 from J; bases not matched to a gene: 14. Germline V gene lookup returns CDR1 SGHDT and CDR2 YYEEEE. This CDR3 is 16 amino acids long. CDR3 loop: CASNSYRLAGWIEQFF. The DNA for the CDR3 is TGTGCCAGCAACTCTTACCGACTAGCGGGATGGATTGAGCAGTTCTTC.

This clonotype was picked up many times. The chain couples TRBV5-1 to TRBJ2-5; D tentatively fits TRBD1 or TRBD2 (5 bases each). CDR1 and CDR2 from the germline V gene are SGHRS and YFSETQ. CDR3 size: 15 residues. V shed 4 bases and J shed 5 bases, with 18 bases lying between them. CDR3 residues: CASSPDGARQETQYF. The CDR3 DNA sequence: TGCGCCAGCAGCCCCGACGGGGCCAGACAGGAGACCCAGTACTTC.

This clonotype was counted between two and nine times. The V and J genes are TRBV5-1 and TRBJ2-7; D remains unclear. The CDR3 sequence is 14 residues long. Germline lookup yields CDR1 SGHRS and CDR2 YFSETQ. Trimming pared 7 bases from V and 3 bases from J, leaving 17 bases between. The CDR3 DNA is TGCGCCAGCTCCCCCGGAATCCCCATCTACGAGCAGTACTTC. As protein: CASSPGIPIYEQYF.

This chain connects TRBV6-5 to TRBJ1-6; 8 bases fit TRBD1. The V segment lost 1 base and the J segment 7 bases; nucleotides outside the gene matches: 3. Germline CDR1 and CDR2: MNHEY and SVGAGI. The CDR3 extends over 15 amino acids. Written as DNA, the CDR3 is TGTGCCAGCAGTTACTTGAGACAGGGGAATTCACCCCTCCACTTT. Encoded protein: CASSYLRQGNSPLHF.

V usage is TRBV20-1 and J usage is TRBJ2-1; 8 positions agree with TRBD2. In germline, CDR1 is DFQATT, CDR2 SNEGSKA (reference sequence). Trimming removed 5 bases from V and 0 bases from J; junction bases left unmatched: 6. The length of the CDR3 is 15 residues. The CDR3 DNA follows: TGCAGTGCTCCCGGGACTAGTAGCTCCTACAATGAGCAGTTCTTC. Residues: CSAPGTSSSYNEQFF.

The chain links TRBV25-1 to TRBJ2-1; the D is unclear. Per the germline V gene, CDR1 is MGHDK and CDR2 is SYGVNS. Trimming took 1 base from V and 0 from J, leaving 10 bases between them. This CDR3 has 16 amino acids. This chain's CDR3 is CASSESRHSSYNEQFF. Written as DNA, the CDR3 is TGTGCCAGCAGTGAATCTCGCCACAGCTCCTACAATGAGCAGTTCTTC. Supplemented by reference TRBV25-1 and TRBJ2-1, the full variable domain reads EADIYQTPRYLVIGTGKKITLECSQTMGHDKMYWYQQDPGMELHLIHYSYGVNSTEKGDLSSESTVSRIRTEHFPLTLESARPSHTSQYLCASSESRHSSYNEQFFGPGTRLTVL.

CDR3 in amino acids: CASSLEFVRGAFF. In nucleotides, the CDR3 is TGTGCCAGCAGCTTAGAATTCGTTCGGGGCGCTTTCTTT. This chain joins TRBV7-2 and TRBJ1-1, with a tentative D call TRBD1 (5 bases). V was shortened by 1 base and J by 11 bases, with 14 bases between the two germline ends. Per germline, CDR1 SGHTA and CDR2 FQGNSA. CDR3 size: 13 residues. The entire variable domain, with the rest obtained from reference TRBV7-2 and TRBJ1-1, is as follows: GAGVSQSPSNKVTEKGKDVELRCDPISGHTALYWYRQSLGQGLEFLIYFQGNSAPDKSGLPSDRFSAERTGGSVSTLTIQRTQQEDSAVYLCASSLEFVRGAFFGQGTRLTVV.

This clonotype has just a few counts. The chain couples TRBV9 to TRBJ2-3; 9 bases align to TRBD2. The CDR3 extends over 18 amino acids. V lost 4 bases and J lost 4; bases outside the gene matches: 16. CDR1 is SGDLS and CDR2 is YYNGEE in the germline V gene. The CDR3 nucleotides are TGTGCCAGCAGCTTAAGGGGCTCGGGCGGGGGGGCCGCAGATACGCAGTATTTT. Protein product: CASSLRGSGGGAADTQYF.

This clonotype was picked up a small number of times. The rearrangement links TRBV11-2 to TRBJ1-1; no clear D. CDR3 length equals 12 residues. Trimming pared 1 base from V and 7 bases from J, leaving 7 bases between. CDR1 and CDR2 from the germline V gene are SGHAT and FQNNGV. The CDR3 coding sequence is TGTGCCAGCAGCTTAGGGCGGTATGAAGCTTTCTTT. Translating gives CASSLGRYEAFF.

This clonotype was seen more than once but under ten times. The rearrangement links TRBV3-1 to TRBJ1-1; TRBD1 is a possible D gene (6 bases). Germline V gene lookup returns CDR1 LGHDT and CDR2 YNNKEL (reference sequence). Trimming removed 10 bases from V and 3 bases from J, with 18 bases in between. The CDR3 contains 14 residues. Written as DNA, the CDR3 is TGTGCCACAGCAAAGGGGGTACGGGACACTGAAGCTTTCTTT. It encodes CATAKGVRDTEAFF. Full variable domain (missing parts from reference TRBV3-1 and TRBJ1-1): DTAVSQTPKYLVTQMGNDKSIKCEQNLGHDTMYWYKQDSKKFLKIMFSYNNKELIINETVPNRFSPKSPDKAHLNLHINSLELGDSAVYFCATAKGVRDTEAFFGQGTRLTVV.